This T cell receptor (beta chain) appears in the sequencing data of a study of control samples from healthy donors and cancer patients. Germline CDR1 and CDR2: LGHDT and YNNKEL (reference sequence). CDR3 length: 14 amino acids. Trimming removed 0 bases from V and 7 bases from J, with 12 bases in between. TCRdb's table, derived via immunoSEQ multiplex PCR, lists solely in-frame clones and lacks some. The sample shows roughly 150,000 clones, 85% to 95% of them seen only once. The TCR comes from a man over 45 in good health. The rearrangement uses TRBV3-1 (or the pseudogene TRBV3-2) and TRBJ1-2; D is perhaps TRBD1 (5 bases). The sequenced material came from blood. The CDR3, as DNA: TGTGCCAGCAGCCAAGATTGGACATTGGGTGGCTACACCTTC. Protein sequence: CASSQDWTLGGYTF.